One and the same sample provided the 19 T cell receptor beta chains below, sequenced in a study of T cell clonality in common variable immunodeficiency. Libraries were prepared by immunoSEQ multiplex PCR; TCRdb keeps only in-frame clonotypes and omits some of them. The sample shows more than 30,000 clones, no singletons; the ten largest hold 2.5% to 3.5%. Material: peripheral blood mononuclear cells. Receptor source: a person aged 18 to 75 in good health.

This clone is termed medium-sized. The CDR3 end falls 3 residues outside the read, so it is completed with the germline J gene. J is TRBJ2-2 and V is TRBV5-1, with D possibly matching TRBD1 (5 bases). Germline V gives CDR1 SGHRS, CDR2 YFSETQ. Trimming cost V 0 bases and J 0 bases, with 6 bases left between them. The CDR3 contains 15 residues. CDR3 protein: CASSLGQTNTGELFF. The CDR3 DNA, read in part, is TGCGCCAGCAGCTTGGGACAGACGAACACCGGGGAG.

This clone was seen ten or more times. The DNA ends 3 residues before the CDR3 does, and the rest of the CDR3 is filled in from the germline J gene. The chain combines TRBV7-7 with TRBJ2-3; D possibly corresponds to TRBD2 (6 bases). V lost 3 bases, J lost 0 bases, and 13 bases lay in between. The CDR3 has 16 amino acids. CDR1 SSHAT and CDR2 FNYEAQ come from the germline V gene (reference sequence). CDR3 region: CASSLGTGTSTDTQYF. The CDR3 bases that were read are TGTGCCAGCAGCTTGGGAACCGGGACTAGCACAGATACG.

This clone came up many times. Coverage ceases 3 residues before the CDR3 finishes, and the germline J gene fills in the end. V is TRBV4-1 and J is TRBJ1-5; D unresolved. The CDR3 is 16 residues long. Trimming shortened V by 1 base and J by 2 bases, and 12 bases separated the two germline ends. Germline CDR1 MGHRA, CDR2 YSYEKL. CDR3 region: CASSQAGGYGNQPQHF. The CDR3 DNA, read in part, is TGCGCCAGCAGCCAAGCAGGAGGTTACGGCAATCAGCCC.

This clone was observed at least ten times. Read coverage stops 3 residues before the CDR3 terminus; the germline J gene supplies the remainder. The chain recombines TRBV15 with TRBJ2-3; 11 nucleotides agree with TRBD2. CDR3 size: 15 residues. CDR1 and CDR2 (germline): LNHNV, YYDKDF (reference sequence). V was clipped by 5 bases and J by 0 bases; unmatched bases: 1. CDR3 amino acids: CATSLAGGSTDTQYF. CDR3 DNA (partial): TGTGCCACCAGCTTAGCGGGAGGGAGCACAGATACG.

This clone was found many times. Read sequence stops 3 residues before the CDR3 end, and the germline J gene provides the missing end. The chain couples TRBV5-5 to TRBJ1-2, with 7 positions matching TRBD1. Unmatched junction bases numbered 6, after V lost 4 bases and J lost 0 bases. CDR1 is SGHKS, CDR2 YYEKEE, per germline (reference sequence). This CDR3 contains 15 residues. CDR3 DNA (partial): TGTGCCAGCAGCACTACAGGGGAGGCTAACTATGGC. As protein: CASSTTGEANYG. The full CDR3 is CASSTTGEANYGYTF.

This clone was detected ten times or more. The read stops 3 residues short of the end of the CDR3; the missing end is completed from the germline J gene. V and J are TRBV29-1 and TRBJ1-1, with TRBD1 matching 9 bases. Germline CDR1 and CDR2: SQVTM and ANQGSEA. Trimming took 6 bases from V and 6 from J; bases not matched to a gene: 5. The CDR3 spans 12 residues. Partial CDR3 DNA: TGCAGCGTAGGGCGACAGGGGGCTGAA. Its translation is CSVGRQGAE. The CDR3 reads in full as CSVGRQGAEAFF.

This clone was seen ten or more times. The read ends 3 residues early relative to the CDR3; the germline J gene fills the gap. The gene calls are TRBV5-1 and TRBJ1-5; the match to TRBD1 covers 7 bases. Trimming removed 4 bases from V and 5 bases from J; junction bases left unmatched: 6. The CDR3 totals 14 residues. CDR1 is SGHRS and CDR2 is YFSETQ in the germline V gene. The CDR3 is CASSEGTEHQPQHF. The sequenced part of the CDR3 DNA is TGCGCCAGCAGCGAGGGGACAGAGCATCAGCCC. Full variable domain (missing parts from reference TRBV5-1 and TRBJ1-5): KAGVTQTPRYLIKTRGQQVTLSCSPISGHRSVSWYQQTPGQGLQFLFEYFSETQRNKGNFPGRFSGRQFSNSRSEMNVSTLELGDSALYLCASSEGTEHQPQHFGDGTRLSIL.

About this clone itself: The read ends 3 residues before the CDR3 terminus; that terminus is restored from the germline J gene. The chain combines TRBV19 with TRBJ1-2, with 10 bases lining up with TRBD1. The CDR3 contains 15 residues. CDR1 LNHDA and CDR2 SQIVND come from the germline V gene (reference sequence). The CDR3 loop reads CAIARTGGQDVGYTF. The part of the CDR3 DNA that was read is TGTGCCATAGCTCGGACAGGGGGTCAGGATGTCGGC.

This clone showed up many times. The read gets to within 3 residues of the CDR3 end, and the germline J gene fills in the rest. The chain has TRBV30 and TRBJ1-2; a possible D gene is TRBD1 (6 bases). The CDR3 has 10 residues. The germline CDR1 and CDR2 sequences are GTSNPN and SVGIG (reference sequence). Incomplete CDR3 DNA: TGTGCCTGGAGCGGTACAGGG. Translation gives CAWSGTG. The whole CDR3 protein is CAWSGTGYTF.

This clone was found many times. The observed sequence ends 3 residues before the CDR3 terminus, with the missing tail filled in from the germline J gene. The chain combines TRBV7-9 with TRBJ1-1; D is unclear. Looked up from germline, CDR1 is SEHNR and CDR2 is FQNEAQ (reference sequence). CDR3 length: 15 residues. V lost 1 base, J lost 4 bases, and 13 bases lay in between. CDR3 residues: CASSLDFAGGTEAFF. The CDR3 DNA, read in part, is TGTGCCAGCAGCTTAGACTTCGCAGGAGGCACTGAA.

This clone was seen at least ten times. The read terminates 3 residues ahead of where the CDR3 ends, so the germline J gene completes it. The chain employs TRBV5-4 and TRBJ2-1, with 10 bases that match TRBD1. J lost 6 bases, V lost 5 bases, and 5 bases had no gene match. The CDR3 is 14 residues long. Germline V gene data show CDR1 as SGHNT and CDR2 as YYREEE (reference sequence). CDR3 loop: CASRTGTGVNEQFF. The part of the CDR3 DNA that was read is TGTGCCAGCAGGACCGGGACAGGGGTCAATGAG.

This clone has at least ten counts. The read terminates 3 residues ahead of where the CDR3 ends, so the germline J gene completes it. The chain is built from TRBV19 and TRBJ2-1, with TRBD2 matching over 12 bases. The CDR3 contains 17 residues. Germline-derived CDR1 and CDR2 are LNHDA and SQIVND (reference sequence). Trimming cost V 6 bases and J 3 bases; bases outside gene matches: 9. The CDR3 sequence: CASRSSGRAGGYNEQFF. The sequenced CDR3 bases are TGTGCCAGTAGATCTAGCGGGAGGGCTGGGGGCTACAATGAG.

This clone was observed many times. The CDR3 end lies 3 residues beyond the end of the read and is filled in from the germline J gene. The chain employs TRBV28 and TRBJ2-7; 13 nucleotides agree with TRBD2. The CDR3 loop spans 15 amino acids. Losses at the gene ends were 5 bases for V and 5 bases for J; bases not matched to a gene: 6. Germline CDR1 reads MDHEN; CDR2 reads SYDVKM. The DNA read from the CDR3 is TGTGCCAGCAGTACGTCCGGACTAGCGGGAGACGAG. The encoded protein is CASSTSGLAGDE. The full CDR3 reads CASSTSGLAGDEQYF.

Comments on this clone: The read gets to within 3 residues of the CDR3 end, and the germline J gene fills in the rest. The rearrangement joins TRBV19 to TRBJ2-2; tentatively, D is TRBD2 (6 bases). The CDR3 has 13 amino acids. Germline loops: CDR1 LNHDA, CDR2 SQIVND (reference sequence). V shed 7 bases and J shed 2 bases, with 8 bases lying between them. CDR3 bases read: TGTGCCAGTAAGGGGACTAACACCGGGGAG. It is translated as CASKGTNTGE. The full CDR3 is CASKGTNTGELFF.

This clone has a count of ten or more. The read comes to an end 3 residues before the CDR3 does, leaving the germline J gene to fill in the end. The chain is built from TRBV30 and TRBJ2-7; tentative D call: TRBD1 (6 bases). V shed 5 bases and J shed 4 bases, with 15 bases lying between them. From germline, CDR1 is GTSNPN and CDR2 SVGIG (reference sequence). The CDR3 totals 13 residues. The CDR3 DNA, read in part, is TGTGCCTGGGGGGACAAACAGGGATACGAG. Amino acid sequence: CAWGDKQGYE. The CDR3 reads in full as CAWGDKQGYEQYF.

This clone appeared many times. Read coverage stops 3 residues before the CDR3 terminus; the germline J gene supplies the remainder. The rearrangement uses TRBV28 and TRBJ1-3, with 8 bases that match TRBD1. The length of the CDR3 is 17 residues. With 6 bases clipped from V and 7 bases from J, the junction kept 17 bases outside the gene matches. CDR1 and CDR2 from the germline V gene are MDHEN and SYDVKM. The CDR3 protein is CASSKSYLQGAGNTIYF. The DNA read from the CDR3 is TGTGCCAGCAGCAAATCCTATCTGCAGGGGGCGGGTAACACC.

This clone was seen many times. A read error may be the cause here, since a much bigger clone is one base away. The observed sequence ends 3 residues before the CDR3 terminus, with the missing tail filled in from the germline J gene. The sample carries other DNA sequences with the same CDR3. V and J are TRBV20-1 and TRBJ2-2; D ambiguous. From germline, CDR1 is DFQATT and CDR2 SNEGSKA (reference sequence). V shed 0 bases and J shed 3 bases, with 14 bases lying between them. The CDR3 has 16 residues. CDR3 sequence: CSARDLSGTDTGELFF. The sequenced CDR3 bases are TGCAGTGCTAGAGACCTATCCGGAACAGACACCGGGGAG.

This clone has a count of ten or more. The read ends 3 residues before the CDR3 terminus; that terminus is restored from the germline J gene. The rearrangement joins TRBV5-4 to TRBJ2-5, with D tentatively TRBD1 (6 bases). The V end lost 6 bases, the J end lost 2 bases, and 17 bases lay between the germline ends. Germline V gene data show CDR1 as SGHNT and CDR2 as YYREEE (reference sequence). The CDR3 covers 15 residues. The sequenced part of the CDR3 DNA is TGTGCCAGCAAGAGAGGGGGACGGAAACAAGAGACC. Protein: CASKRGGRKQET. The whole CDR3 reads CASKRGGRKQETQYF.

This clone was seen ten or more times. CDR3 protein: CATSSPNPGQHYEQYF. Partial CDR3 DNA: TGTGCCACCAGCAGCCCAAATCCGGGACAACACTACGAG. J is TRBJ2-7 and V is TRBV15, with D possibly matching TRBD1 (6 bases). The missing CDR3 end, 3 residues past where the read stops, is filled in from the germline J gene. V gave up 3 bases and J gave up 3 bases, with 18 bases separating them. CDR1 LNHNV and CDR2 YYDKDF come from the germline V gene (reference sequence). This CDR3 spans 16 amino acids.